Below, 18 T cell receptor beta chains from the same sample are listed, as sequenced in a study of graft-versus-host responses after intestinal transplantation. Their antigen targets remain unknown. The method was immunoSEQ multiplex PCR; TCRdb's version includes in-frame clones alone and lacks a portion of them. The sample holds more than 65,000 clones, 85% to 95% seen once. Here the sequenced sample was unstimulated CD8+ T cells sorted from spleen or lymph node cells, taken before transplant. These receptors came from a human donor who was the organ donor for an intestinal transplant.

The genes are TRBV5-1 and TRBJ2-5; 7 bases fit TRBD1. This CDR3 spans 14 amino acids. V lost 4 bases and J lost 0; bases outside the gene matches: 3. CDR1 is SGHRS and CDR2 is YFSETQ in the germline V gene. CDR3 sequence: CASSLGQNQETQYF. CDR3 coding DNA: TGCGCCAGCAGCCTGGGACAGAACCAAGAGACCCAGTACTTC.

This clone was seen more than once but under ten times. Other DNA sequences in the sample encode the same CDR3. The chain uses TRBV6-6 and TRBJ2-7, with a weak D call TRBD2 (7 bases). There are 14 residues in the CDR3. V shed 2 bases and J shed 4 bases, with 12 bases lying between them. Germline-derived CDR1 and CDR2 are MNHNY and SVGAGI (reference sequence). In nucleotides, the CDR3 is TGTGCCAGCAGTTACGGAGGGGGAGGGTACGAGCAGTACTTC. Protein sequence: CASSYGGGGYEQYF.

The chain joins TRBV6-5 to TRBJ2-7, with TRBD1 matching over 8 bases. The J segment lost 6 bases and the V segment lost 2 bases, leaving 6 bases of the junction unmatched. Germline V CDR1 and CDR2: MNHEY, SVGAGI. CDR3 length equals 14 residues. CDR3 in DNA: TGTGCCAGCAGTTACATCACAGGGGGTAGCGAGCAGTACTTC. Translated: CASSYITGGSEQYF.

The CDR3 is CASSLVSHNNEQFF. Written as DNA, the CDR3 is TGTGCCAGCAGCTTAGTATCCCACAACAATGAGCAGTTCTTC. The chain links TRBV7-9 to TRBJ2-1; D ambiguous. The germline V gene encodes CDR1 SEHNR and CDR2 FQNEAQ (reference sequence). V shed 1 base and J shed 5 bases, with 9 bases lying between them. The CDR3 loop spans 14 amino acids.

The J gene is TRBJ1-2, the V gene TRBV5-6; TRBD1 aligns across 9 bases. Germline-derived CDR1 and CDR2 are SGHDT and YYEEEE. This CDR3 region has 15 residues. Unmatched junction bases numbered 5, after V lost 1 base and J lost 4 bases. The CDR3 protein is CASSLTTGGFYGYTF. As DNA, the CDR3 is TGTGCCAGCAGCTTGACAACAGGGGGCTTCTATGGCTACACCTTC. The full variable domain, with the rest looked up from reference TRBV5-6 and TRBJ1-2, is DAGVTQSPTHLIKTRGQQVTLRCSPKSGHDTVSWYQQALGQGPQFIFQYYEEEERQRGNFPDRFSGHQFPNYSSELNVNALLLGDSALYLCASSLTTGGFYGYTFGSGTRLTVV.

There are a few counts of this clone. The chain uses TRBV6-5 and TRBJ1-1; no firm D call. Germline assignment: CDR1 MNHEY and CDR2 SVGAGI. V shed 5 bases and J shed 3 bases, with 10 bases lying between them. This CDR3 is built from 13 residues. The CDR3 region is CASSVAGHTEAFF. CDR3 DNA: TGTGCCAGCAGTGTCGCCGGCCACACTGAAGCTTTCTTT.

The chain recombines TRBV5-1 with TRBJ2-5, with D possibly TRBD2 on 6 matching bases. The tail of the sequence fits TRBJ2-7 better, so the J call may be wrong. The CDR3 has 13 residues. Germline V gives CDR1 SGHRS, CDR2 YFSETQ. CDR3 nucleotide sequence: TGCGCCAGCAGCTTGCCGGGGGAGTACGAGCAGTACTTC. It translates to CASSLPGEYEQYF.

The V and J genes are TRBV2 and TRBJ2-7, with a tentative D call TRBD2 (6 bases). From germline, CDR1 is SNHLY and CDR2 FYNNEI. The CDR3 is 14 amino acids. V lost 4 bases, J lost 1 base, and 11 bases lay in between. The CDR3 nucleotides read TGTGCCAGCAGTGGGACTACGTCGTCCTACGAGCAGTACTTC. This gives the protein CASSGTTSSYEQYF.

The chain links TRBV7-8 to TRBJ2-7; D possibly corresponds to TRBD1 (5 bases). V lost 3 bases to trimming and J lost 5 bases, with 11 bases between them. The germline gives CDR1 SGHVS, CDR2 FQNEAQ. This CDR3 has 13 amino acids. CDR3 amino acids: CASSFQIGDEQYF. CDR3 coding DNA: TGTGCCAGCAGCTTCCAGATAGGGGACGAGCAGTACTTC.

The genes are TRBV4-1 and TRBJ2-5, with TRBD2 identical over 10 bases. Germline V gene sequence: CDR1 MGHRA, CDR2 YSYEKL. This CDR3 is built from 14 residues. J gave up 5 bases and V 1 base, and 1 base lay outside the gene matches. CDR3 in DNA: TGCGCCAGCAGCCAAGTACTAGCGGGGGAGACCCAGTACTTC. Encoded protein: CASSQVLAGETQYF.

V gene TRBV11-2 combines with J gene TRBJ2-7, with D maybe TRBD1 (5 bases). Germline V gene sequence: CDR1 SGHAT, CDR2 FQNNGV. Deletions cut 0 bases from V and 3 bases from J, with 12 bases between. This CDR3 is 15 amino acids long. The CDR3: CASSLDGWGGYEQYF. The CDR3 nucleotides read TGTGCCAGCAGCTTAGATGGATGGGGCGGCTACGAGCAGTACTTC.

This clone was seen a few times. The junction departs from germline at one end; a sequencing error may be responsible. Other DNA sequences in the same sample also yield this CDR3. The V and J genes are TRBV4-1 and TRBJ1-1; 8 bases align to TRBD1. Germline lookup yields CDR1 MGHRA and CDR2 YSYEKL. The CDR3 sequence is 15 residues long. The CDR3 nucleotides read TGTGCCAGCAGCCAACGTGGGACAGGAAACACTGAAGCTTTCTTT. Protein product: CASSQRGTGNTEAFF.

This clone was picked up one time. This sequence joins TRBV27 and TRBJ2-7, with D maybe TRBD2 (6 bases). The CDR3 is 15 amino acids. CDR1 is MNHEY, CDR2 SMNVEV, per germline (reference sequence). V lost 0 bases to trimming and J lost 4 bases, with 13 bases between them. The CDR3 loop reads CASSLSGTASYEQYF. CDR3 bases: TGTGCCAGCAGTTTATCTGGGACTGCTTCGTACGAGCAGTACTTC.

V usage is TRBV4-1 and J usage is TRBJ1-3, with 9 positions matching TRBD1. Germline loops: CDR1 MGHRA, CDR2 YSYEKL. The ends lost 6 bases at V and 7 bases at J; junction bases unmatched: 7. The CDR3 totals 14 residues. The CDR3 DNA is TGCGCCAGCAGTTACGGACAGGGGAAGAACACCATATATTTT. As protein: CASSYGQGKNTIYF.

By share, this clone ranks as medium-sized. CDR3 nucleotide sequence: TGTGCCATCAGTGAGGCGACGGTACCTAACTATGGCTACACCTTC. Translation gives CAISEATVPNYGYTF. The V gene is TRBV10-3, the J gene TRBJ1-2; D remains ambiguous. The germline V and J ends were trimmed by 2 bases and 0 bases, with 10 bases remaining between them. Germline CDR1 reads ENHRY; CDR2 reads SYGVKD. The CDR3 is made up of 15 amino acids.

This clone was found once. An end of the junction does not agree with germline; a read error may underlie this. The J gene is TRBJ2-3, the V gene TRBV7-7; possibly TRBD2 for D (6 bases). The CDR3 contains 15 residues. Germline CDR1 SSHAT, CDR2 FNYEAQ (reference sequence). Here the CDR3 DNA reads TGTGCTAGCAGCCTCGGGAGCACGGGCGCAGATACGCAGTATTTT. This sequence encodes CASSLGSTGADTQYF.

The genes are TRBV7-9 and TRBJ2-3, with TRBD1 matching over 9 bases. Germline CDR1 SEHNR, CDR2 FQNEAQ (reference sequence). This CDR3 contains 17 residues. With 2 bases clipped from V and 2 bases from J, the junction kept 8 bases outside the gene matches. In nucleotides, the CDR3 is TGTGCCAGCAGCTTACAGCCGGGACAGGGATTCACAGATACGCAGTATTTT. This encodes CASSLQPGQGFTDTQYF.

The V gene is TRBV7-8, the J gene TRBJ1-2; D is unresolved. With 1 base removed from V and 2 bases from J, the gap between germline ends came to 5 bases. This CDR3 has 13 amino acids. The germline gives CDR1 SGHVS, CDR2 FQNEAQ. The CDR3 here is CASSLGGNYGYTF. The CDR3 DNA reads as TGTGCCAGCAGCTTAGGAGGGAACTATGGCTACACCTTC.